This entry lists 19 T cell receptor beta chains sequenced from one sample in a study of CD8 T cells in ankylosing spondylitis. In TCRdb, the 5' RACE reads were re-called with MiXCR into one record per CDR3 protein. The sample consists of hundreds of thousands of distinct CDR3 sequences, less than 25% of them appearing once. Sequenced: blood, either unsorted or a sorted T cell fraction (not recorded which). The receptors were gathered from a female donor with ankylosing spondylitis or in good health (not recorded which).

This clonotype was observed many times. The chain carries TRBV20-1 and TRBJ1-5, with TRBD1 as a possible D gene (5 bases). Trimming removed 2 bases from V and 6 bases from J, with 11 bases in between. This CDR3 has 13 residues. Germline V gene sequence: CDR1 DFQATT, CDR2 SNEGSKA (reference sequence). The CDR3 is CSARRGARQPQHF. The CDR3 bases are TGCAGTGCTAGACGAGGGGCACGTCAGCCCCAGCATTTT.

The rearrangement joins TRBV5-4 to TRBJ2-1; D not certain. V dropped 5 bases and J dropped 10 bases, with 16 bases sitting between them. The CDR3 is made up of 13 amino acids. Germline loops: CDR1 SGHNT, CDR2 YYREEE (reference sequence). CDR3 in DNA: TGTGCCAGCAGGGACGGTCTGGTCCGGGAGCAGTTCTTC. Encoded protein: CASRDGLVREQFF.

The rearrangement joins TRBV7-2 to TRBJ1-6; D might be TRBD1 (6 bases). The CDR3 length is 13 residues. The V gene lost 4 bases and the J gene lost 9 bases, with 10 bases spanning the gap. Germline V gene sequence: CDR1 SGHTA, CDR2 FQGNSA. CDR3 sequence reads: CASSSPRGSPLHF. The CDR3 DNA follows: TGTGCCAGCAGCTCGCCCAGGGGTTCACCCCTCCACTTT.

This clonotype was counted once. CDR3 bases: TGTGCCAGCTCACCAATGACTAGGGCCGTAGATACGCAGTATTTT. Translation: CASSPMTRAVDTQYF. V gene TRBV18 combines with J gene TRBJ2-3; TRBD2 might be the D (6 bases). Germline V gives CDR1 KGHSH, CDR2 LQKENI. Between the trimmed V and J ends, which lost 2 bases and 5 bases, there was a span of 14 bases. The CDR3 consists of 15 residues. Based on the CDR3 plus reference TRBV18 and TRBJ2-3, the full variable domain is NAGVMQNPRHLVRRRGQEARLRCSPMKGHSHVYWYRQLPEEGLKFMVYLQKENIIDESGMPKERFSAEFPKEGPSILRIQQVVRGDSAAYFCASSPMTRAVDTQYFGPGTRLTVL.

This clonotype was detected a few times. CDR3 DNA: TGTGCCAGCAGCCCCACAGGGGGAGGTGAAAAACTGTTTTTT. This translates into CASSPTGGGEKLFF. V gene TRBV5-5 combines with J gene TRBJ1-4, with 8 bases that match TRBD1. Per the germline V gene, CDR1 is SGHKS and CDR2 is YYEKEE (reference sequence). The CDR3 totals 14 residues. Trimming at V came to 4 bases and at J to 7 bases, leaving 6 bases not matched to a gene.

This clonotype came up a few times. Here the CDR3 reads CASSYSESASYEQYF. The CDR3 coding sequence is TGTGCCAGCAGTTACTCGGAATCGGCTTCCTACGAGCAGTACTTC. The rearrangement joins TRBV6-2 or TRBV6-3 to TRBJ2-7; D remains ambiguous. The CDR3 is 15 residues long. Germline V gene data show CDR1 as MNHEY and CDR2 as SVGEGT. V gave up 0 bases and J gave up 1 base, with 10 bases separating them.

DNA of the CDR3: TGTGCCAGCAATGCGGACAGGTACCCAGCTAACTATGGCTACACCTTC. Encoded protein: CASNADRYPANYGYTF. The chain couples TRBV5-7 to TRBJ1-2; TRBD1 matches at 7 bases. TRBV5-7 is flagged as an ORF with uncertain function. After removal of 6 bases from V and 0 bases from J, the junction contained 11 bases not matched to a gene. This CDR3 spans 16 amino acids.

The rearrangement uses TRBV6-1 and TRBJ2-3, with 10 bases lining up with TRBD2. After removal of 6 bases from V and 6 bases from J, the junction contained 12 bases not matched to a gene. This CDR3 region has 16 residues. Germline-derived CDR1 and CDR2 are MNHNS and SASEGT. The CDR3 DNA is TGTGCCAGCAGGCCCCCGGGACTAGCGATGGCGGATACGCAGTATTTT. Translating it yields CASRPPGLAMADTQYF.

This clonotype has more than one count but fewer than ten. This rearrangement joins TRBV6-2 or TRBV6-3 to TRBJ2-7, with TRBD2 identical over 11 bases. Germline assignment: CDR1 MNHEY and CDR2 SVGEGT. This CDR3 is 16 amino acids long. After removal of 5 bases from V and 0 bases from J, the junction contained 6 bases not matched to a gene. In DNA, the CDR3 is TGTGCCAGCAGTCTACTAGCGGGAGTGAGCTCCTACGAGCAGTACTTC. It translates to CASSLLAGVSSYEQYF.

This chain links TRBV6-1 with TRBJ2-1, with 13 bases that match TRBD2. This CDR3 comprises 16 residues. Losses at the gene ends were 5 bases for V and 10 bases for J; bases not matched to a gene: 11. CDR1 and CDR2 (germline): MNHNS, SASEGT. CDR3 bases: TGTGCCAGCAGTCCCCGGACTAGCGGGAGTAAAGGGGAGCAGTTCTTC. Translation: CASSPRTSGSKGEQFF.

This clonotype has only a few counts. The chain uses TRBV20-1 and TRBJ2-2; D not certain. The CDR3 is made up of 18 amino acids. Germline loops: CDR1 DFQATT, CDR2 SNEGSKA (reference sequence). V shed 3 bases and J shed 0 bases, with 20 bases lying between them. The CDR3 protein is CSASFSPILGSNTGELFF. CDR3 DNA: TGCAGTGCTAGCTTCTCCCCGATCCTAGGATCGAACACCGGGGAGCTGTTTTTT.

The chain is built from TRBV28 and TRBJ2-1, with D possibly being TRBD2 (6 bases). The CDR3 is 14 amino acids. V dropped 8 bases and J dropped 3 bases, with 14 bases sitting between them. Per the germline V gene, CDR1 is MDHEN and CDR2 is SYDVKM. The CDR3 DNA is TGTGCCAGCGCTACGGGTAGCGGCTACAATGAGCAGTTCTTC. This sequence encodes CASATGSGYNEQFF.

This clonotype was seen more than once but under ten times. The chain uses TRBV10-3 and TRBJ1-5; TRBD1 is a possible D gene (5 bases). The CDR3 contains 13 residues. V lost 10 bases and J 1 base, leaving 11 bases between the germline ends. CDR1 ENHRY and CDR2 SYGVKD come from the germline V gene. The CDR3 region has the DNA TGTGCCACGACAGCGGGGAGCAATCAGCCCCAGCATTTT. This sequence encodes CATTAGSNQPQHF.

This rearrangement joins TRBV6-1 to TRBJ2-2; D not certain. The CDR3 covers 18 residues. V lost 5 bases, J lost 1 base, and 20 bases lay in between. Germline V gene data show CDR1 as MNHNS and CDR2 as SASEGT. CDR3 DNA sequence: TGTGCCAGCAGTCAACGCGCTGGCGACGTCCTGAACACCGGGGAGCTGTTTTTT. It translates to CASSQRAGDVLNTGELFF.

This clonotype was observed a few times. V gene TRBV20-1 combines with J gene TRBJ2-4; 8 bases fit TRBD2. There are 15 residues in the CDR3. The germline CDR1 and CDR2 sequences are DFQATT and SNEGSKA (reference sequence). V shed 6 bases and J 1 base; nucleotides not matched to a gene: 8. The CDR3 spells CSALLAGGAKNIQYF. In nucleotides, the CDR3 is TGCAGTGCGCTCCTAGCGGGTGGCGCCAAAAACATTCAGTACTTC.

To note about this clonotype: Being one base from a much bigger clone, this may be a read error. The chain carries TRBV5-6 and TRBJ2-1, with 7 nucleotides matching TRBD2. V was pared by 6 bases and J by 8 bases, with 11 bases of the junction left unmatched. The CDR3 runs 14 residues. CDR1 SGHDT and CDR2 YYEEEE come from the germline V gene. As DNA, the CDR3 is TGTGCCAGCATACCGCGAGCGGGGAATCATGAGCAGTTCTTC. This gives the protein CASIPRAGNHEQFF.

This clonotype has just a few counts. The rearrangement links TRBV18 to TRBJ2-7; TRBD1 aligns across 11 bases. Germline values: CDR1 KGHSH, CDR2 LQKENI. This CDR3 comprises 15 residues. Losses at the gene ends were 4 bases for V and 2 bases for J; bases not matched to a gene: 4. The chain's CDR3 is CASSLQGQGAYEQYF. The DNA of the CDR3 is TGTGCCAGCTCACTACAGGGACAGGGGGCCTACGAGCAGTACTTC.

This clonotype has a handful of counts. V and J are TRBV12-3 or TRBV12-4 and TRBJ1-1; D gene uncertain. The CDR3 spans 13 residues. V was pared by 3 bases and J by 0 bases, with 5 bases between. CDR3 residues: CASSFQLNTEAFF. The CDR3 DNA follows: TGTGCCAGCAGTTTTCAGCTGAACACTGAAGCTTTCTTT.

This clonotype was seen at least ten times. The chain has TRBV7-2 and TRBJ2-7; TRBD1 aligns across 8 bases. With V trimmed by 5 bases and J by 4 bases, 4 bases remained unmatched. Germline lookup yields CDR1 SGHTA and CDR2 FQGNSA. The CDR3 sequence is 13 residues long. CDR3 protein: CASSKYRGYEQYF. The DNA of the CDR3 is TGTGCCAGCAGCAAGTACAGGGGGTACGAGCAGTACTTC. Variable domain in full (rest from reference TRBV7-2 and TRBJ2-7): GAGVSQSPSNKVTEKGKDVELRCDPISGHTALYWYRQSLGQGLEFLIYFQGNSAPDKSGLPSDRFSAERTGGSVSTLTIQRTQQEDSAVYLCASSKYRGYEQYFGPGTRLTVT.